This T cell receptor (beta chain) was sequenced for a study of CD8 T cell repertoires and HIV-1 epitope variants. Study at large: Separate wells received one of Twenty-five Gag or Nef variant peptides. Control wells had CMV/EBV/flu peptides, negative Ebola AY9, or no peptide. Tested: three Gag epitope families, Nef HW9 and YT9. Cultures ran ten to eleven days, with IL-2, IL-7 and IL-15 added on days 3 and 7.

Profiling relied on immunoSEQ multiplex PCR, and the TCRdb table lists in-frame clones only, not all of them. Seen here are thousands of clones, approximately 60% observed once, and the top ten hold about 46%. Only one count was recorded for this clone. Antigen specificity is unknown. This TCR was sampled from a male donor with HIV. The specimen sequenced was cultured CD8+ T cells derived from PBMCs.

The CDR3 bases are TGTGCCAGCAGTGAAGCGCGGAAAGGGTACGAGCAGTACTTC. It specifies CASSEARKGYEQYF. V usage is TRBV6-1 and J usage is TRBJ2-7; D gene uncertain. The CDR3 runs to 14 residues. V lost 0 bases, J lost 4 bases, and 10 bases lay in between. CDR1 and CDR2 (germline): MNHNS, SASEGT.